The clone carrying this T cell receptor (beta chain) was picked up a small number of times. Its antigen is unidentified. This specimen comes from a study of CD8 T cells in ankylosing spondylitis. TCR beta libraries were made by quantitative 5'-RACE with molecular barcodes. TCRdb itself ran the 5' RACE reads through MiXCR, one entry per CDR3 protein. The repertoire holds 700,000 to 850,000 distinct CDR3 sequences, with 12% as singletons. V lost 4 bases, J lost 1 base, and 9 bases lay in between. Germline assignment: CDR1 SGHDT and CDR2 YYEEEE. There are 14 residues in the CDR3. Overall study findings and caveats: Clones that were linked to disease were CD8+ and were relatively rare in peripheral blood. Ankylosing spondylitis blood appeared to be characterized by a TCR beta motif of under 10 highly homologous variants.

This sequence originates from a male donor with ankylosing spondylitis. Sequenced sample: blood, either unsorted or a sorted T cell fraction (not recorded which). The rearrangement joins TRBV5-6 to TRBJ2-1; no clear D. The CDR3 nucleotides read TGTGCCAGCAGCAGACTCGTATCCTACAATGAGCAGTTCTTC. This gives the protein CASSRLVSYNEQFF.